This TCR beta chain was recovered during a study of T-cell memory formation after mild COVID-19. About this clonotype: Its antigen is not identified.

Germline trimming cut 4 bases from V and 3 bases from J; bases unmatched to any gene: 14. The CDR3 is made up of 19 amino acids. CDR1 KGHDR and CDR2 SFDVKD come from the germline V gene. In TCRdb, the 5' RACE reads were re-called with MiXCR into one record per CDR3 protein. Of roughly 600,000 distinct CDR3 sequences listed, approximately 19% are singletons. Whole-study results and caveats: There was a balanced CD4/CD8 profile in clones contracting day 15 to 85, and later expanders leaned CD4+.

The sequenced sample was PBMCs or a T cell subset sorted from them (not recorded which). The chain carries TRBV24-1 and TRBJ2-3; 11 bases align to TRBD2. This sequence was found in an adult woman who had mild COVID-19 (a few samples of this study predate the infection). Cell type and time point are not known. The CDR3 bases are TGTGCCACCAGTGAATTTGGAAAAACTAGCGGGAGTTTAACAGATACGCAGTATTTT. This translates into CATSEFGKTSGSLTDTQYF.